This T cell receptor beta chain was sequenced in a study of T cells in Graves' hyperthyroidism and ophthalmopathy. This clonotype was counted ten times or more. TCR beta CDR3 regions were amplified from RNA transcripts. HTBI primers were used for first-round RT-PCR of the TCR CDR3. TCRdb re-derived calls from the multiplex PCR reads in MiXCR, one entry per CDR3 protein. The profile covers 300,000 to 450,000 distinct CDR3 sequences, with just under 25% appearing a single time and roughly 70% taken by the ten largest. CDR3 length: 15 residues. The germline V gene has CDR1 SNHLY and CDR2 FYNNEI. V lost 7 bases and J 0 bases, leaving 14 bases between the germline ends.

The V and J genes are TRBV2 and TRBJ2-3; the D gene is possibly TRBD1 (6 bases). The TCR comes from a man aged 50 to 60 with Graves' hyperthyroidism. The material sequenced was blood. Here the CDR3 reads CASIQGPGSTDTQYF. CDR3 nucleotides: TGTGCCAGCATTCAGGGGCCGGGGAGCACAGATACGCAGTATTTT. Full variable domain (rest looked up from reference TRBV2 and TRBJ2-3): EPEVTQTPSHQVTQMGQEVILRCVPISNHLYFYWYRQILGQKVEFLVSFYNNEISEKSEIFDDQFSVERPDGSNFTLKIRSTKLEDSAMYFCASIQGPGSTDTQYFGPGTRLTVL.